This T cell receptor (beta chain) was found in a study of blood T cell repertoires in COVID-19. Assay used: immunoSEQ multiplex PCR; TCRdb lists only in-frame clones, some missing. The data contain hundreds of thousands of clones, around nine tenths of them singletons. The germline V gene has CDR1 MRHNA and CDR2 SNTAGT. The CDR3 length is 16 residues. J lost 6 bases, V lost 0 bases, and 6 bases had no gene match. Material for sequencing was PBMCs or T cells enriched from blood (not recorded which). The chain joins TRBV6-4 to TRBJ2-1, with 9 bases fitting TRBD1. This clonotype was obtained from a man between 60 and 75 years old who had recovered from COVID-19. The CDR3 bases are TGTGCCAGCAGTGACTCCCCGGGACAGGGCTCCAATGAGCAGTTCTTC. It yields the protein CASSDSPGQGSNEQFF.